This T cell receptor beta chain was found in a study of T cells in narcolepsy. The CDR3 contains 15 residues. The V gene lost 6 bases and the J gene lost 1 base, with 15 bases spanning the gap. The germline gives CDR1 LNHDA, CDR2 SQIVND (reference sequence). Clones were read by immunoSEQ multiplex PCR, and TCRdb kept only the in-frame ones, dropping some. The table records roughly 30,000 clones, approximately 77% of them present only once. The sample comprised memory (CD45RA-) CD4+ T cells from blood. The sequence was collected from a human donor in good health. The chain joins TRBV19 to TRBJ1-2; perhaps TRBD1 as D (5 bases). The DNA for the CDR3 is TGTGCCAGTAGGCTGAGGGGAAGAGGTAACTATGGCTACACCTTC. It translates to CASRLRGRGNYGYTF.